The entry below describes one TCR beta chain. The sample is drawn from a study of blood T cell repertoires in COVID-19. At the level of the study: The study drew acute and convalescent COVID-19 samples from the United States, Italy and Spain. PBMCs, B-cell-depleted T cells, or T cells were the source of the cDNA or gDNA that made up the material.

CDR1 DFQATT and CDR2 SNEGSKA come from the germline V gene (reference sequence). V was shortened by 6 bases and J by 5 bases, with 7 bases between the two germline ends. The CDR3 consists of 11 residues. Original methodology: Researchers report that nucleated cell counts were estimated from reference gene primer amplification. Data came from immunoSEQ multiplex PCR; TCRdb stores just in-frame clones and leaves some out. V, J and clone size derive from that table, while D and trimming were established from the DNA sequence. The repertoire holds around 80,000 clones, with roughly 90% as singletons. The sequenced material came from peripheral blood. This TCR was sampled from a human donor in a cohort sampled during active COVID-19. The chain joins TRBV20-1 to TRBJ2-2; D is uncertain. The CDR3 DNA reads TGCAGTGCCCCCCAGACCGGGGAGCTGTTTTTT. Amino acid sequence: CSAPQTGELFF.